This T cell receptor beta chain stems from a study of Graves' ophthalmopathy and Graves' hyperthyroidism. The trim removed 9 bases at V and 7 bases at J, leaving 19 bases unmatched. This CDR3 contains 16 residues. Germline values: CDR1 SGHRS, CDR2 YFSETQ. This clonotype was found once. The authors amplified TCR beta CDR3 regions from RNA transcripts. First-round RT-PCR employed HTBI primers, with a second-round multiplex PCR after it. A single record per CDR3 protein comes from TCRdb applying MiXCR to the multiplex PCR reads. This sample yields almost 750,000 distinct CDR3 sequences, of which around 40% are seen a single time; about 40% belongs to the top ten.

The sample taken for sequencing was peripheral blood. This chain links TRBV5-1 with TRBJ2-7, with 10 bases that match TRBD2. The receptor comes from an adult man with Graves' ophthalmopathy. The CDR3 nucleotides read TGCGCCACTCCGGAGGGGCTAGCGGGAGCTTGGGGGGAGCAGTACTTC. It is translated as CATPEGLAGAWGEQYF.